The rows below give T cell receptor beta chains drawn from one sample of a study of blood T cell repertoires in COVID-19. Assay: immunoSEQ multiplex PCR; the TCRdb copy retains only in-frame clones and omits some. The table includes about 160,000 clones, 82% detected once. The sample consisted of peripheral blood. Source of these receptors: a woman aged 80 or over with active or convalescent COVID-19. The CDR3 runs from the conserved cysteine through the conserved F or W. A D gene is named only where the DNA matches it firmly. Some rows mark clone size as missing; the rest say once, few, many or name a class of expanded clone.

TRBV6-1	-	once	TRBJ1-5	CASSEDRSLQPQHF	TGTGCCAGCAGTGAAGACAGGAGCCTACAGCCCCAGCATTTT
TRBV24-1	TRBD1	-	TRBJ2-1	CATSDTRQGDYNEQFF	TGTGCCACCAGTGATACGCGACAGGGCGATTACAATGAGCAGTTCTTC
TRBV10-1	-	-	TRBJ2-3	CASSEARRDRTDTQYF	TGCGCCAGCAGTGAGGCGCGGAGAGATCGCACAGATACGCAGTATTTT
TRBV5-4	TRBD2	-	TRBJ2-7	CASSLQREGFYEQYF	TGTGCCAGCAGCCTTCAGCGGGAGGGCTTTTACGAGCAGTACTTC
TRBV12-3/TRBV12-4	-	-	TRBJ2-5	CASNRYQETQYF	TGTGCCAGCAACAGGTACCAAGAGACCCAGTACTTC
TRBV6-9	TRBD2	-	TRBJ2-1	CAGRWGRGYNEQFF	TGTGCCGGTAGATGGGGGAGGGGCTACAATGAGCAGTTCTTC
TRBV28	-	-	TRBJ2-3	CASSSEGLNTQYF	TGTGCCAGCAGCTCTGAGGGATTAAATACGCAGTATTTT
TRBV20-1	-	-	TRBJ2-4	CSQGSANIQYF	TGCAGCCAGGGATCAGCAAACATTCAGTACTTC
TRBV20-1	TRBD2	-	TRBJ2-1	CSAPILAGQFF	TGCAGTGCTCCTATTTTAGCGGGGCAGTTCTTC
TRBV7-2	TRBD2	-	TRBJ2-1	CASSLVGLAHEQFF	TGTGCCAGCAGCTTAGTGGGACTAGCCCATGAGCAGTTCTTC